The rows below give T cell receptor beta chains drawn from one sample of a study of blood T cell repertoires in COVID-19. Data came from immunoSEQ multiplex PCR; TCRdb stores just in-frame clones and leaves some out. This repertoire shows about 190,000 clones, roughly nine tenths found once; its top ten account for around 2.3%. Sequencing was done on a sample of peripheral blood. The receptor source for this set is a man in his sixties or seventies with active or convalescent COVID-19. Each CDR3 is given with its conserved first and last residue. A D gene is named only where the DNA matches it firmly. Clone sizes are given selectively: once, few, many, or a class where the clone is expanded.

J	size	D	V	DNA	CDR3
TRBJ2-2	-	TRBD1	TRBV5-4	TGTGCCAGCAGCCCTACAGGGGTTAGGAACACCGGGGAGCTGTTTTTT	CASSPTGVRNTGELFF
TRBJ2-2	-	TRBD1	TRBV6-5	TGTGCCAGCAGTTACGACAGGGTGGGCGGGGAGCTGTTTTTT	CASSYDRVGGELFF
TRBJ1-6	-	TRBD1	TRBV27	TGTGCCAGCAGGTGGGGGACAGATTCACCCCTCCACTTT	CASRWGTDSPLHF
TRBJ1-5	-	-	TRBV4-3	TGCGCCAGCAGCCAATATCGGGATCAGCCCCAGCATTTT	CASSQYRDQPQHF
TRBJ1-2	many	TRBD1	TRBV7-8	TGTGCCAGCAGCTTACAAAGGACAGGATCTAACTATGGCTACACCTTC	CASSLQRTGSNYGYTF
TRBJ2-7	-	TRBD1	TRBV7-9	TGTGCCAGCAGCTTAGGGTTTTGGGACAGGGGTTCCTACGAGCAGTACTTC	CASSLGFWDRGSYEQYF
TRBJ2-1	-	-	TRBV7-9	TGTGCCAGCAGCTTAGCCGTCTACAATGAGCAGTTCTTC	CASSLAVYNEQFF
TRBJ2-5	-	-	TRBV20-1	TGCAGTGCTAGCCAGGGGGAGACCCAGTACTTC	CSASQGETQYF
TRBJ1-6	-	TRBD1	TRBV18	TGTGCCAGCTCACCATTACCGGGACAGGAAAATTCACCCCTCCACTTT	CASSPLPGQENSPLHF
TRBJ2-1	-	-	TRBV19	TGTGCCAGTAGTATCCAGGGGGGTACCTACAATGAGCAGTTCTTC	CASSIQGGTYNEQFF
TRBJ1-4	-	TRBD1	TRBV5-1	TGCGCCAGCAGAGAAAACCCACAGGGGATTAATGAAAAACTGTTTTTT	CASRENPQGINEKLFF
TRBJ2-5	-	-	TRBV28	TGTGCCAGCAGCCTAATGTGGGAGACCCAGTACTTC	CASSLMWETQYF
TRBJ2-1	few	-	TRBV6-5	TGTGCCAGCAGACCGAGCGGGTACAATGAGCAGTTCTTC	CASRPSGYNEQFF
TRBJ2-1	-	-	TRBV12-2	TGTGCAAGTCGCTTAGTTTCTAGCGGTCCCCCCGGCACAAATTACAATGAGCAGTTCTTC	CASRLVSSGPPGTNYNEQFF
TRBJ1-1	-	-	TRBV9	TGTGCCAGCAGCGTAGAAGGGGGAGGGAACTCTGAAGCTTTCTTT	CASSVEGGGNSEAFF
TRBJ2-1	-	TRBD2	TRBV12-3/TRBV12-4	TGTGCCAGCAGTTCGGGACTAGCGGCTGAGCAGTTCTTC	CASSSGLAAEQFF
TRBJ2-2	-	TRBD1	TRBV27	TGTGCCAGCAGTCGGACAGGGTCAAACACCGGGGAGCTGTTTTTT	CASSRTGSNTGELFF
TRBJ1-5	few	-	TRBV5-1	TGCGCCAGCAGCTTTGAAGGAGATCAGCCCCAGCATTTT	CASSFEGDQPQHF
TRBJ2-1	-	-	TRBV30	TGTGCCTGGAGTACCGGGGGTGTCCATGAGCAGTTCTTC	CAWSTGGVHEQFF
TRBJ2-3	-	TRBD2	TRBV10-2	TGCGCCAGCAGCTCAAACGGGAGGCGACGCACAGATACGCAGTATTTT	CASSSNGRRRTDTQYF
TRBJ1-1	-	TRBD1	TRBV13	TGTGCCAGCAGCTCCCTGACAGGGGGAAGAACTGAAGCTTTCTTT	CASSSLTGGRTEAFF
TRBJ1-3	-	TRBD1	TRBV19	TGTGCCAGTAGTAAACCAGGGGGTACTGGAAACACCATATATTTT	CASSKPGGTGNTIYF
TRBJ2-2	-	-	TRBV2	TGTGCCAGCAGAAGACAGTCGAACACCGGGGAGCTGTTTTTT	CASRRQSNTGELFF
TRBJ2-7	-	TRBD1	TRBV4-1	TGCGCCAGCAGCCATCCCGGACAGGCTAAAAGACCCTACGAGCAGTACTTC	CASSHPGQAKRPYEQYF
TRBJ1-4	-	-	TRBV2	TGTGCCAGCAAAGTAGGAGGAACTCTCGGTGAAAAACTGTTTTTT	CASKVGGTLGEKLFF
TRBJ2-4	-	-	TRBV7-2	TGTGCCAGCAGCGGAGGCGGTTTAGCCAAAAACATTCAGTACTTC	CASSGGGLAKNIQYF
TRBJ1-4	-	-	TRBV28	TGTGCCAGCAGTTTATCAGGGAGGGATGAAAAACTGTTTTTT	CASSLSGRDEKLFF
TRBJ2-2	-	-	TRBV5-1	TGCGCCAGCAGCCTGACAGGGAACACCGGGGAGCTGTTTTTT	CASSLTGNTGELFF
TRBJ1-5	once	TRBD1	TRBV7-9	TGTGCCAGCAGCTCCTCAGGGGGGTTTAGTCAGCCCCAGCATTTT	CASSSSGGFSQPQHF
TRBJ1-2	-	TRBD1	TRBV7-8	TGTGCCAGCAGCTCCTACAGGGGACGTAACTATGGCTACACCTTC	CASSSYRGRNYGYTF
TRBJ2-7	-	TRBD2	TRBV19	TGTGCCAGTAGTTTACCGGGACTAGCTGTATACGAGCAGTACTTC	CASSLPGLAVYEQYF
TRBJ2-7	-	-	TRBV2	TGTGCCAGCCGGACTAGGGGGGGGGCAGTCTACGAGCAGTACTTC	CASRTRGGAVYEQYF
TRBJ2-1	-	-	TRBV9	TGTGCCAGCAGCGTCTCATCGGGGGAGCAGTTCTTC	CASSVSSGEQFF
TRBJ1-2	-	-	TRBV6-2/TRBV6-3	TGTGCCAGCAGTTACTCGCGTCTAACGGGTGGCTACACCTTC	CASSYSRLTGGYTF
TRBJ2-3	-	-	TRBV10-3	TGTGCCATCGGACCCCGGGGGGCGGACACAGATACGCAGTATTTT	CAIGPRGADTDTQYF
TRBJ1-2	-	TRBD1	TRBV19	TGTGCCAGTAGTATAGCAATCCCCGGGACAGGAAGCAACTATGGCTACACCTTC	CASSIAIPGTGSNYGYTF
TRBJ1-5	-	TRBD1	TRBV29-1	TGCAGCGTTGTCCGGATCGTGGACAGGGTGGATCAGCCCCAGCATTTT	CSVVRIVDRVDQPQHF
TRBJ1-4	-	TRBD1	TRBV7-2	TGTGCCAGCAGCTTAGACAGGGGATTGGAAAAACTGTTTTTT	CASSLDRGLEKLFF
TRBJ1-4	once	-	TRBV6-6	TGTGCCAGCAGTTACTCGAGTGAGGTATTGAGTGAAAAACTGTTTTTT	CASSYSSEVLSEKLFF
TRBJ1-1	-	-	TRBV28	TGTGCCAGCAGTTTATCCGGGACAACTACTGAAGCTTTCTTT	CASSLSGTTTEAFF
TRBJ2-1	-	-	TRBV5-1	TGCGCCAGCAGCGCTGACCCCCGGAGGAATGAGCAGTTCTTC	CASSADPRRNEQFF
TRBJ2-2	once	TRBD2	TRBV5-1	TGCGCCAGCAGCTCCGCACTAGCGGGAGGAGGTACCGGGGAGCTGTTTTTT	CASSSALAGGGTGELFF
TRBJ2-7	-	-	TRBV15	TGTGCCACCAGCAGCGCCCTCCAGGTTAACGAGCAGTACTTC	CATSSALQVNEQYF
TRBJ1-6	-	TRBD1	TRBV2	TGTGCCAGCAGCGTGGACAGGGGATTTAATAATTCACCCCTCCACTTT	CASSVDRGFNNSPLHF
TRBJ1-6	-	TRBD1	TRBV28	TGTGCCAGCGGACTGACAGGGAATAATTCACCCCTCCACTTT	CASGLTGNNSPLHF
TRBJ2-7	few	-	TRBV29-1	TGCAGCGCATCGGGGGACAGTACCTACGAGCAGTACTTC	CSASGDSTYEQYF
TRBJ1-4	-	-	TRBV15	TGTGCCACCAGCAGAGGGTATCCCTCCCAGGCCAGCCTAACAGGGCAAACTAATGAAAAACTGTTTTTT	CATSRGYPSQASLTGQTNEKLFF
TRBJ1-3	few	-	TRBV9	TGTGCCAGCAGCGTAGATGGAGGGGCTGGAAACACCATATATTTT	CASSVDGGAGNTIYF
TRBJ2-1	-	TRBD2	TRBV5-1	TGCGCCAGCACCACGGGACTAGCGGCACTCCCCCGCCCCTACAATGAGCAGTTCTTC	CASTTGLAALPRPYNEQFF
TRBJ2-7	-	-	TRBV3-1/TRBV3-2	TGTGCCAGCAGCCCCGCAGGAAGGTCCTCCTACGAGCAGTACTTC	CASSPAGRSSYEQYF